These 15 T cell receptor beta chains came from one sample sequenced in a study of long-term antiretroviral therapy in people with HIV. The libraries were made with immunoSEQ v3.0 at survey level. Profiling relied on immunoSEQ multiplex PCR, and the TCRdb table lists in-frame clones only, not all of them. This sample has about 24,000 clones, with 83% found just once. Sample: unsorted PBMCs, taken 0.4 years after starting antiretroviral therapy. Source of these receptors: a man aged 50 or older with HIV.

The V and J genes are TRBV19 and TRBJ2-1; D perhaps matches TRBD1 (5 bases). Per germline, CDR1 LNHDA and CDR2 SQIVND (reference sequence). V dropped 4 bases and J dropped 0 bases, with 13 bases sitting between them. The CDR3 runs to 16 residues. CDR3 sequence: CASSTRAIVSYNEQFF. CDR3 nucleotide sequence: TGTGCCAGTAGTACCAGGGCCATAGTCTCCTACAATGAGCAGTTCTTC.

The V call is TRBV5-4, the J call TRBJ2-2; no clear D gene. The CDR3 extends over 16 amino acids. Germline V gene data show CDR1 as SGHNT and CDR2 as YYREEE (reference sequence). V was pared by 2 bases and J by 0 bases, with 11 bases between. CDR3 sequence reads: CASSFAWSANTGELFF. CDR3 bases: TGTGCCAGCAGCTTCGCCTGGTCCGCGAACACCGGGGAGCTGTTTTTT.

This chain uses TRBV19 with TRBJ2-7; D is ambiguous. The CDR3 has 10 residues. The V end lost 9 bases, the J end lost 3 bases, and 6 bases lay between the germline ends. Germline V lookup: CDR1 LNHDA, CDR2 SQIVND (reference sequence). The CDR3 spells CASGDYEQYF. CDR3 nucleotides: TGTGCCAGCGGCGACTACGAGCAGTACTTC.

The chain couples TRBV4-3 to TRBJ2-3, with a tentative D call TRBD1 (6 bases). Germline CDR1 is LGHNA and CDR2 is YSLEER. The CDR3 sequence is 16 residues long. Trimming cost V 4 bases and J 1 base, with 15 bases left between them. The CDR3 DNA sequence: TGCGCCAGCAGCCGTCAGGGGACCCCTGGCACAGATACGCAGTATTTT. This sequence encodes CASSRQGTPGTDTQYF.

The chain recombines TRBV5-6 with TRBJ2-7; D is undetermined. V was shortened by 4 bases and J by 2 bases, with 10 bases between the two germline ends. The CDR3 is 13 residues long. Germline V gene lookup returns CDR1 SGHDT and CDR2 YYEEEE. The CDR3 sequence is CASSPGRTYEQYF. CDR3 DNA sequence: TGTGCCAGCAGCCCGGGCAGGACCTACGAGCAGTACTTC.

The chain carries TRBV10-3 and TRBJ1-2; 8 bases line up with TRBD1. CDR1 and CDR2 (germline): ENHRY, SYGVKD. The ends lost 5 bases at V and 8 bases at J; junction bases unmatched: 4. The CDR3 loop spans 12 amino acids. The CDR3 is CAISTGQDGYTF. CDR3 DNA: TGTGCCATCAGTACGGGACAGGACGGCTACACCTTC.

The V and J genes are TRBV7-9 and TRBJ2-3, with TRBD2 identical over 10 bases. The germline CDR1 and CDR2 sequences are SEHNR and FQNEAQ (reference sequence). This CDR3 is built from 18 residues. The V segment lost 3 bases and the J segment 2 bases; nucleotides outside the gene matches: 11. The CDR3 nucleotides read TGTGCCAGCAGCTTTCCCCTAGCGGGGGCTCAAAACACAGATACGCAGTATTTT. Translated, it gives CASSFPLAGAQNTDTQYF.

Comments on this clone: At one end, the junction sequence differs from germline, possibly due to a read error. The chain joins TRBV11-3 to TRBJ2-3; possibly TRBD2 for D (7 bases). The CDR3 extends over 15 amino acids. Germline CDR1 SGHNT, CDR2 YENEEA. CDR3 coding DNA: TGTGCCAGCAGCCGTTTCACGGGGGGCACCGATACGCAGTATTTT. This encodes CASSRFTGGTDTQYF.

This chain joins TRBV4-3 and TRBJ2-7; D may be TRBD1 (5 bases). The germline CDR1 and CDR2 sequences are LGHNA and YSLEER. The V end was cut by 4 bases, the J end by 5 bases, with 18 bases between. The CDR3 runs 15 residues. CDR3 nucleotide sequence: TGCGCCAGCAGCCCTTCTCTAACATTGGACAACGAGCAGTACTTC. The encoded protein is CASSPSLTLDNEQYF.

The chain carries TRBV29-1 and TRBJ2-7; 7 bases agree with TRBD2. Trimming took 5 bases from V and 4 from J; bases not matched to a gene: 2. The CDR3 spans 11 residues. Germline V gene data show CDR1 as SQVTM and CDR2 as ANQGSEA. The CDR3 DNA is TGCAGCGTTTCGGGGGGTTACGAGCAGTACTTC. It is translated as CSVSGGYEQYF.

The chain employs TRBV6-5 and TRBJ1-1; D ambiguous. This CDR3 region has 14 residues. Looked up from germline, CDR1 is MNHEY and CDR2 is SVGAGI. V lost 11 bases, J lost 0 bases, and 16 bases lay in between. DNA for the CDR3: TGTGCCTCAGCGCCCGGCGCGGTGAACACTGAAGCTTTCTTT. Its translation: CASAPGAVNTEAFF.

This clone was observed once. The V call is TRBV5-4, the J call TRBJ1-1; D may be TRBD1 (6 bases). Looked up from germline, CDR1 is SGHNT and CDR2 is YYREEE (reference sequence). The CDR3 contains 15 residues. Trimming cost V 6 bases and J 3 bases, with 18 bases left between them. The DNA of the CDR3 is TGTGCCAGCACGGATTTAAACAGGGTTGACACTGAAGCTTTCTTT. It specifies CASTDLNRVDTEAFF.

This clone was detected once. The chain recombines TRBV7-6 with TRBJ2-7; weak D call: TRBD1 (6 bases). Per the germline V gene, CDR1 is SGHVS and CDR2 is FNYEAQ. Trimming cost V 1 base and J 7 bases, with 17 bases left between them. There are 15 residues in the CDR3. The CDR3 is CASSLDRVGVREQYF. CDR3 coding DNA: TGTGCCAGCAGCTTAGACAGGGTTGGGGTGAGGGAGCAGTACTTC.

The CDR3 reads CASSLLAGTYEQYF. The CDR3 bases are TGTGCCAGCAGTCTTCTAGCGGGGACCTACGAGCAGTACTTC. The chain uses TRBV6-6 and TRBJ2-7, with 9 bases that match TRBD2. With 5 bases clipped from V and 2 bases from J, the junction kept 4 bases outside the gene matches. The germline V gene has CDR1 MNHNY and CDR2 SVGAGI (reference sequence). The CDR3 has 14 residues.

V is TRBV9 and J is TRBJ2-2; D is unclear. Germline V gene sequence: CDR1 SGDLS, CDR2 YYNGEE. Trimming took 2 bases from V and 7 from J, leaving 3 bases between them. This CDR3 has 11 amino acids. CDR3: CASSVGGELFF. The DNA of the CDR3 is TGTGCCAGCAGCGTCGGCGGGGAGCTGTTTTTT.